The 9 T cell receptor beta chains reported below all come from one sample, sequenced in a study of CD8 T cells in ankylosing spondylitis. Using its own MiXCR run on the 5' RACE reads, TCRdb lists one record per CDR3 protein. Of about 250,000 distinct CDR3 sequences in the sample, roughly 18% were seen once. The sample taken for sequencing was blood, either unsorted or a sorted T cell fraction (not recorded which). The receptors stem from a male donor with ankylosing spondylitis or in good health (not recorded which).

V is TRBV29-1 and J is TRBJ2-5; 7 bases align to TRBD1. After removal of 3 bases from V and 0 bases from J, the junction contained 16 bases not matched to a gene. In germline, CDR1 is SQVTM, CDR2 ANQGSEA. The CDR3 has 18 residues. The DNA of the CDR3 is TGCAGCGTTGACCTCCCTACAGGGGAGATGGGGTACCAAGAGACCCAGTACTTC. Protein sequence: CSVDLPTGEMGYQETQYF.

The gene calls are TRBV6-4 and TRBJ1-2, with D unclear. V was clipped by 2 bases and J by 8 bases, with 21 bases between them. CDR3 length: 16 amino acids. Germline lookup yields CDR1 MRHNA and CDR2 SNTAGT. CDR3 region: CASSDPLKTGPRGYTF. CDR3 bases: TGTGCCAGCAGTGACCCTCTTAAGACCGGCCCTCGGGGCTACACCTTC.

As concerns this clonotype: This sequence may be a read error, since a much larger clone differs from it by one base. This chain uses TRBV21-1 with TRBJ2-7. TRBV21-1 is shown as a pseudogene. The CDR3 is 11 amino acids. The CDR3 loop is CARGEVFEQYF. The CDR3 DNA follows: TGTGCCAGAGGGGAGGTCTTCGAGCAGTACTTC.

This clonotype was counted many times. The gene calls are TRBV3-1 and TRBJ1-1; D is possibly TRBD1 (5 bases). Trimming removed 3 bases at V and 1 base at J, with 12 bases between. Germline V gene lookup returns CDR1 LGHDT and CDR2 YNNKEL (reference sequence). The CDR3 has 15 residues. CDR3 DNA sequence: TGTGCCAGCAGCCAGTTGCAGGGTGGGAACACTGAAGCTTTCTTT. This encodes CASSQLQGGNTEAFF. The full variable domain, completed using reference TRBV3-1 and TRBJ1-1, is DTAVSQTPKYLVTQMGNDKSIKCEQNLGHDTMYWYKQDSKKFLKIMFSYNNKELIINETVPNRFSPKSPDKAHLNLHINSLELGDSAVYFCASSQLQGGNTEAFFGQGTRLTVV.

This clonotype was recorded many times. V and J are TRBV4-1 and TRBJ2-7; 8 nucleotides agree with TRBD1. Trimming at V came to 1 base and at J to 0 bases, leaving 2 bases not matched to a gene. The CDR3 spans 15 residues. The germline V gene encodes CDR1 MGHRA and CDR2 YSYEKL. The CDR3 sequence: CASSQGTGPSYEQYF. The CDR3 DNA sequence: TGCGCCAGCAGCCAAGGGACAGGGCCCTCCTACGAGCAGTACTTC.

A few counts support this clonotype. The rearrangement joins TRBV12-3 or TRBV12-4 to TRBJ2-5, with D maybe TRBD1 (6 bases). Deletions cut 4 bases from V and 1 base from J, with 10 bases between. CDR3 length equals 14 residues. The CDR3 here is CASSYTGTQETQYF. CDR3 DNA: TGTGCCAGCAGTTATACAGGGACCCAAGAGACCCAGTACTTC.

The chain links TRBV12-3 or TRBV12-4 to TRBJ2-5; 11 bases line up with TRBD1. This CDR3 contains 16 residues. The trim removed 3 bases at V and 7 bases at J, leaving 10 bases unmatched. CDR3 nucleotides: TGTGCCAGCAGTTTGGACAGGGGGCAGGACCTCGGGACCCAGTACTTC. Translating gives CASSLDRGQDLGTQYF.

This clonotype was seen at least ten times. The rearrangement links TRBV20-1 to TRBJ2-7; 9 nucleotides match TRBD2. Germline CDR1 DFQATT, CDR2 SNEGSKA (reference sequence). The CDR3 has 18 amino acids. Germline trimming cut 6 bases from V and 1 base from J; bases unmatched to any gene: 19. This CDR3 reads CSASKGLAGYVVSYEQYF. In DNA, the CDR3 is TGCAGTGCCTCGAAGGGCCTAGCGGGATACGTGGTGTCCTACGAGCAGTACTTC.

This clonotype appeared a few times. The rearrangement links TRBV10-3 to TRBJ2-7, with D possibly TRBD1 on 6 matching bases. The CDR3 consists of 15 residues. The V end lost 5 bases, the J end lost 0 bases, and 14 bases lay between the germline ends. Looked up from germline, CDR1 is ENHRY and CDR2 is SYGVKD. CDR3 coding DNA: TGTGCCATCAGTCGACAACAGGGCACCTCCTACGAGCAGTACTTC. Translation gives CAISRQQGTSYEQYF.